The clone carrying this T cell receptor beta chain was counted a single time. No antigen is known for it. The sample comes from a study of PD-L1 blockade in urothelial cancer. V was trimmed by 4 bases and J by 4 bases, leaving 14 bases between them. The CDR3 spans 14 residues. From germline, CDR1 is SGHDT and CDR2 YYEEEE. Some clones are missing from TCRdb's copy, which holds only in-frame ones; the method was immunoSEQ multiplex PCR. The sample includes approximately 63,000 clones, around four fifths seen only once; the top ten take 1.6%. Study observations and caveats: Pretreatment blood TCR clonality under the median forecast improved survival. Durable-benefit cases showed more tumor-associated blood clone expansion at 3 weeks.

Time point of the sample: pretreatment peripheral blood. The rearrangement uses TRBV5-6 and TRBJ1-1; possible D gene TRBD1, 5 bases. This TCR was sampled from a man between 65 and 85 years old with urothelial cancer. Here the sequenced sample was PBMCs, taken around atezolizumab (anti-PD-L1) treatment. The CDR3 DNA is TGTGCCAGCAGCCTGGGTCGGGGGGTCACTGAAGCTTTCTTT. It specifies CASSLGRGVTEAFF.